This TCR beta chain emerged from a study of CD8 T cells in ankylosing spondylitis (dated by TCRdb to 2016 to 2017). General notes on the study: The study set out to find disease-linked TCR variants by profiling T cell receptor beta repertoires in ankylosing spondylitis patients and healthy donors. The full study cohort comprised about 23 ankylosing spondylitis patients and 85 to 120 healthy donors. Samples of peripheral blood were taken, and for ankylosing spondylitis patients, synovial fluid was collected as well. Beyond this particular receptor, the publication reports: Significant enrichment of the disease-linked clones was reported in matched synovial fluid samples from ankylosing spondylitis patients. The disease-linked clones showed a CD8+ phenotype and occurred at relatively low frequencies in peripheral blood. Some motif variants had previously been reported in the synovial fluid and blood of reactive arthritis patients, which suggests shared mechanisms of disease initiation. Blood from ankylosing spondylitis patients appeared to be characterized by a TCR beta motif composed of eight or nine highly homologous amino acid variants.

This clonotype has only a few counts. The clone's antigen remains unknown. Base qualities are not at hand, and no much larger clone is one base apart. V is clipped by 0 bases and J by 0 bases, and the sequence between their germline boundaries is 7 bases long. The CDR3 runs 15 amino acids, cysteine and phenylalanine included. Kept here is only the CDR3 DNA, which spans 45 bases and is read in frame from base 1. CDR1 and CDR2 are read off the germline V gene as SGHDT and YYEEEE. The reads were generated on an Illumina HiSeq 2500. Quantitative 5'-RACE with molecular barcodes was the method used to prepare the TCR beta libraries. In the source study's methods: To identify disease-linked TCR variants, a new computational method was used, one built on a probabilistic model of VDJ rearrangement. The public reads were reprocessed in TCRdb via fastp at Q25 and MiXCR, keeping in-frame beta chains. Rows matching on CDR3 protein sequence are summarized as one entry with the most common DNA and genes. TCRdb, not the original authors, processed these V and J calls. This sample comprises hundreds of thousands of distinct CDR3 sequences, around 17% of them detected only once. The ten most abundant clones make up about two fifths of the sample.

This TCR was recovered from a male donor with ankylosing spondylitis. The specimen was blood, either unsorted or a sorted T cell fraction (not recorded which). The sequence joins TRBV5-6 to TRBJ1-3; the D segment cannot be called with confidence. The CDR3 amino acid sequence is: CASSLAQDSGNTIYF. The nucleotides are TGTGCCAGCAGCTTGGCGCAGGACTCTGGAAACACCATATATTTT.